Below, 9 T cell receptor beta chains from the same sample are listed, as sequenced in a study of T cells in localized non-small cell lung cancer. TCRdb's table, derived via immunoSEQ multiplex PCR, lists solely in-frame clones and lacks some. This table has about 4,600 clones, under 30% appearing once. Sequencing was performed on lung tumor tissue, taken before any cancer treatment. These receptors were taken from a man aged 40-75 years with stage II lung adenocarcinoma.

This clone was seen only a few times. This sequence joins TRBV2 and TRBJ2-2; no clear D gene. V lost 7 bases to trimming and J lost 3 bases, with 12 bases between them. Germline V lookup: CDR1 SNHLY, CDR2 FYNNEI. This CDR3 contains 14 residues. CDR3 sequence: CASKKAHYTGELFF. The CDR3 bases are TGTGCCAGCAAGAAGGCCCATTACACCGGGGAGCTGTTTTTT. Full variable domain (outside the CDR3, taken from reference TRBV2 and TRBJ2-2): EPEVTQTPSHQVTQMGQEVILRCVPISNHLYFYWYRQILGQKVEFLVSFYNNEISEKSEIFDDQFSVERPDGSNFTLKIRSTKLEDSAMYFCASKKAHYTGELFFGEGSRLTVL.

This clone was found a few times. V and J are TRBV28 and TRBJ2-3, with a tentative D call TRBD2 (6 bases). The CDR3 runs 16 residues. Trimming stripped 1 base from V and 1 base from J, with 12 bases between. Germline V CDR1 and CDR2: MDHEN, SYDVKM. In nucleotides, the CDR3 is TGTGCCAGCAGTTTATCGGTTGGAGGGGGCACAGATACGCAGTATTTT. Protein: CASSLSVGGGTDTQYF.

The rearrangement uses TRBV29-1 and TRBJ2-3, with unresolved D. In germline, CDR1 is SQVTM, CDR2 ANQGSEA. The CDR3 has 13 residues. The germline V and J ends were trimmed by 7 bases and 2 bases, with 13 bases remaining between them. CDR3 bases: TGCAGCGCTGCGTTTGAGCTCACAGATACGCAGTATTTT. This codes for CSAAFELTDTQYF.

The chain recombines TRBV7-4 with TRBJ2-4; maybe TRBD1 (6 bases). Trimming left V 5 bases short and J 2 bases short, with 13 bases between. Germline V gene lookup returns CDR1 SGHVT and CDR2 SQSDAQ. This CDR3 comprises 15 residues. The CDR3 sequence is CASSVEGDPKNIQYF. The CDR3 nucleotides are TGTGCCAGCAGCGTAGAGGGGGATCCCAAAAACATTCAGTACTTC.

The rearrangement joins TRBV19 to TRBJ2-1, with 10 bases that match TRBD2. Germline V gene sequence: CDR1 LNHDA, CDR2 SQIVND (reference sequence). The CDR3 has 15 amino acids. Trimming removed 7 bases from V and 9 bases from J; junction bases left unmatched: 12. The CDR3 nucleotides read TGTGCCAGTACAATGCACAGCGGGAGGGCCGGTGAGCAGTTCTTC. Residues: CASTMHSGRAGEQFF.

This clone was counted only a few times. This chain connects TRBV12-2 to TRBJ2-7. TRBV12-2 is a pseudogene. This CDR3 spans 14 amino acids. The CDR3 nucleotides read TGTGCCACCATTATATTGGACGGGTCCCGCGAGCAGTACTTC. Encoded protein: CATIILDGSREQYF.

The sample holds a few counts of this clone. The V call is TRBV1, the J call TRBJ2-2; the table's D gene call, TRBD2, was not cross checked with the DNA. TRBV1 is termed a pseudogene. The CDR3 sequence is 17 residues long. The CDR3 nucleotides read TGCGCCAGCACTCGGACTAGCGGGGTAGCGAACACCGGGGAGCTGTTTTTT. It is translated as CASTRTSGVANTGELFF.

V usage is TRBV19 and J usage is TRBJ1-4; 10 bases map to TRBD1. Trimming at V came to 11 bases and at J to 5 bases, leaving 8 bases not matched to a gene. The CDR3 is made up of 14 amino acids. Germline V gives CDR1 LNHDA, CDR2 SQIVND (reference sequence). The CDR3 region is CACTPGQGNEKLFF. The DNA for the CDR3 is TGTGCCTGCACTCCGGGACAGGGGAATGAAAAACTGTTTTTT. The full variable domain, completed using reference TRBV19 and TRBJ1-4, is DGGITQSPKYLFRKEGQNVTLSCEQNLNHDAMYWYRQDPGQGLRLIYYSQIVNDFQKGDIAEGYSVSREKKESFPLTVTSAQKNPTAFYLCACTPGQGNEKLFFGSGTQLSVL.

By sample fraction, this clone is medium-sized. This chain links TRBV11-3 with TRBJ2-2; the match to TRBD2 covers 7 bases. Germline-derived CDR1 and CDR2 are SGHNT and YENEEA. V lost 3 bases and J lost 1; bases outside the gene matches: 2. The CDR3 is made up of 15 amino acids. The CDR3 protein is CASSLGRENTGELFF. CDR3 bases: TGTGCCAGCAGCTTGGGGAGGGAGAACACCGGGGAGCTGTTTTTT.